A single sample gave rise to the 9 T cell receptor beta chains below, sequenced in a study of OX40 agonist ivuxolimab in advanced cancers. Repertoires were generated with immunoSEQ multiplex PCR, while TCRdb's copy carries only in-frame clones and drops some. Found here are about 19,000 clones, about 90% of them singletons; the top ten hold more than 15%. This specimen was CD4+ or CD8+ T cells sorted from blood, taken in a trial of the OX40 agonist ivuxolimab. These receptors came from an adult with an advanced solid tumor such as melanoma, head and neck, liver or kidney cancer.

The rearrangement links TRBV9 to TRBJ1-4, with D uncertain. CDR3 length equals 17 residues. Germline V lookup: CDR1 SGDLS, CDR2 YYNGEE. The ends were cut back, 0 bases at V and 3 bases at J, with 15 bases in the middle. CDR3 amino acids: CASSVAVWPQANEKLFF. CDR3 DNA sequence: TGTGCCAGCAGCGTAGCTGTCTGGCCCCAGGCTAATGAAAAACTGTTTTTT.

The CDR3 sequence: CASSLTVKLGGGYTF. DNA of the CDR3: TGCGCCAGCAGCCTAACGGTTAAGCTTGGGGGTGGCTACACCTTC. This chain joins TRBV5-1 and TRBJ1-2; D is possibly TRBD1 (5 bases). CDR1 is SGHRS and CDR2 is YFSETQ in the germline V gene. The ends were cut back, 4 bases at V and 7 bases at J, with 20 bases in the middle. The CDR3 contains 15 residues.

The CDR3 DNA is TGCGCCAGCAGCCAACGACTAGCGGGGGGGGGTTACAATGAGCAGTTCTTC. Translated, it gives CASSQRLAGGGYNEQFF. This chain joins TRBV4-3 and TRBJ2-1, with 14 bases lining up with TRBD2. The ends lost 2 bases at V and 4 bases at J; junction bases unmatched: 4. Germline loops: CDR1 LGHNA, CDR2 YSLEER. CDR3 size: 17 residues.

This chain joins TRBV28 and TRBJ1-5; 7 positions match TRBD1. Germline V lookup: CDR1 MDHEN, CDR2 SYDVKM. This CDR3 is 13 amino acids long. Germline trimming cut 11 bases from V and 7 bases from J; bases unmatched to any gene: 11. CDR3 DNA sequence: TGTGCCGGCACCTTTAGGACAGGCCAGCCCCAGCATTTT. As protein: CAGTFRTGQPQHF.

J is TRBJ1-5 and V is TRBV10-3; no firm D call. CDR3 length: 13 amino acids. The ends were cut back, 0 bases at V and 5 bases at J, with 5 bases in the middle. The germline CDR1 and CDR2 sequences are ENHRY and SYGVKD. CDR3 sequence: CAISESGYQPQHF. The CDR3 coding sequence is TGTGCCATCAGTGAGTCAGGGTATCAGCCCCAGCATTTT.

The chain couples TRBV6-6 to TRBJ1-6, with TRBD1 identical over 7 bases. V shed 5 bases and J 6 bases; nucleotides not matched to a gene: 10. CDR1 MNHNY and CDR2 SVGAGI come from the germline V gene (reference sequence). The length of the CDR3 is 16 residues. CDR3 sequence (DNA): TGTGCCAGCAGTAACCCGGAGGGGGCACGTAATTCACCCCTCCACTTT. Translation: CASSNPEGARNSPLHF.

The chain employs TRBV4-3 and TRBJ1-2; D gene unclear. Germline lookup yields CDR1 LGHNA and CDR2 YSLEER. This CDR3 region has 13 residues. Trimming took off 5 bases at V and 8 bases at J, with 15 bases between the two ends. The CDR3 nucleotides are TGCGCCAGCAGCTATCGGGAGTCTCGCGGCTACACCTTC. Residues: CASSYRESRGYTF.

The chain joins TRBV2 to TRBJ1-1; D is possibly TRBD1 (6 bases). The CDR3 length is 15 residues. V gave up 6 bases and J gave up 0 bases, with 14 bases separating them. Germline V gene lookup returns CDR1 SNHLY and CDR2 FYNNEI. In DNA form, the CDR3 reads TGTGCCAGCAGGGAGACAGGAGTCCTGAACACTGAAGCTTTCTTT. As protein: CASRETGVLNTEAFF.

The chain combines TRBV7-3 with TRBJ1-6; D may be TRBD1 (6 bases). CDR1 and CDR2 (germline): SGHTA, FQGTGA. The germline V and J ends were trimmed by 0 bases and 7 bases, with 10 bases remaining between them. CDR3 length: 15 residues. The CDR3 region has the DNA TGTGCCAGCAGCTTAACCAGGGGCGGAAATTCACCCCTCCACTTT. Translated: CASSLTRGGNSPLHF.